The source of this T cell receptor (beta chain) is a study of blood T cell repertoires in COVID-19. Study as a whole: Some COVID-19 samples were acute and others convalescent; all came from the United States, Italy and Spain. PBMCs, B-cell-depleted T cells, or T cells were the source of the cDNA or gDNA that made up the material.

J lost 7 bases, V lost 0 bases, and 0 bases had no gene match. The CDR3 has 13 amino acids. Germline lookup yields CDR1 SGHAT and CDR2 FQDESV (reference sequence). Original handling: Reference gene primers were amplified, and this amplification served to estimate nucleated cell counts. Sequencing used immunoSEQ multiplex PCR; TCRdb keeps in-frame clones, though not all of them. V and J calls and clone size are given by that table; D and trimming were obtained from the DNA. This sample yields 75,000 to 100,000 clones, of which over 70% are seen a single time; nearly 4.5% belongs to the top ten. The sequence came from a man in his sixties with acute or convalescent COVID-19. Sequencing was done on a sample of peripheral blood. V gene TRBV11-1 combines with J gene TRBJ2-4; TRBD1 agrees at 7 bases. CDR3 sequence: CASSLAGGNIQYF. The CDR3 region has the DNA TGTGCCAGCAGCTTAGCAGGGGGCAACATTCAGTACTTC. Supplemented by reference TRBV11-1 and TRBJ2-4, the full variable domain reads EAEVAQSPRYKITEKSQAVAFWCDPISGHATLYWYRQILGQGPELLVQFQDESVVDDSQLPKDRFSAERLKGVDSTLKIQPAELGDSAMYLCASSLAGGNIQYFGAGTRLSVL.